This T cell receptor (beta chain) emerged from a study of T-cell reconstitution after alpha-beta-depleted transplantation in children. Molecular barcoding with unique molecular identifiers was used for the TCRbeta library. Each CDR3 protein is one row after TCRdb ran MiXCR on the PCR reads. The sample lists 450,000 to 500,000 distinct CDR3 sequences; 12% were seen once. At least ten counts were recorded for this clonotype. The trim removed 10 bases at V and 7 bases at J, leaving 6 bases unmatched. CDR3 length: 13 amino acids. The sequence was obtained from a human donor who donated a stem cell graft to a child with combined immunodeficiency. The V call is TRBV12-3 or TRBV12-4, the J call TRBJ2-1; 11 nucleotides agree with TRBD2. The sample in question was PBMCs from the stem cell graft donor, obtained from the stem cell graft. The DNA for the CDR3 is TGTGCCACCACTAGCGGGAGTATGAATGAGCAGTTCTTC. Translation gives CATTSGSMNEQFF.